This record covers a single T cell receptor (beta chain). Its antigen is not identified. The V and J ends lost 0 bases and 0 bases respectively, with 8 bases between them. The CDR3 is made up of 16 amino acids. Germline lookup yields CDR1 MGHDK and CDR2 SYGVNS. Produced via immunoSEQ multiplex PCR; TCRdb's table is partial and in-frame only. The sample contains about 160,000 clones, approximately 80% of which appear only once. The data originate from a study of cytotoxic CD8 clonotypes in ibrutinib-treated CLL. Regarding the study as a whole: Once treatment began, public clonotypes, which were uncommon, contracted or stayed stable.

This clonotype originated in a human donor with chronic lymphocytic leukemia. The V gene is TRBV25-1, the J gene TRBJ2-2; D is unresolved. Source: PBMCs, taken after 24 months of ibrutinib treatment. The CDR3, as DNA: TGTGCCAGCAGTGAATATCCCTACGCGAACACCGGGGAGCTGTTTTTT. Translating gives CASSEYPYANTGELFF.